Each of the 5 T cell receptor beta chains below was sequenced from the same sample in a study of tissue T cells after allogeneic stem cell transplantation. The method was immunoSEQ multiplex PCR; TCRdb's version includes in-frame clones alone and lacks a portion of them. The sample contains fewer than 30,000 clones, 85% of which appear only once. The material was blood, obtained before transplantation. These receptors originate from a woman aged 18-55 years who later had graft-versus-host disease after an allogeneic stem cell transplant.

This clone was recorded once. This CDR3 is CASSPKGSNEKLFF. The DNA of the CDR3 is TGCGCCAGCTCCCCAAAGGGATCTAATGAAAAACTGTTTTTT. The V and J genes are TRBV5-1 and TRBJ1-4; D call uncertain. Deletions cut 7 bases from V and 3 bases from J, with 13 bases between. The CDR3 spans 14 residues. CDR1 SGHRS and CDR2 YFSETQ come from the germline V gene.

This chain links TRBV24-1 with TRBJ1-4; TRBD1 matches 7 bases. This CDR3 spans 15 amino acids. In germline, CDR1 is KGHDR, CDR2 SFDVKD. J was trimmed by 5 bases and V by 3 bases; bases with no gene match: 5. CDR3 loop: CATSDGDSLNEKLFF. The CDR3, as DNA: TGTGCCACCAGTGATGGGGACAGCCTCAATGAAAAACTGTTTTTT.

This clone is classed as medium-sized. The chain recombines TRBV6-4 with TRBJ2-2; D is possibly TRBD1 (5 bases). This CDR3 is 13 amino acids long. Trimming pared 4 bases from V and 3 bases from J, leaving 6 bases between. The germline CDR1 and CDR2 sequences are MRHNA and SNTAGT. In DNA form, the CDR3 reads TGTGCCAGCAGTGGGGGCGACACCGGGGAGCTGTTTTTT. It is translated as CASSGGDTGELFF.

This clone was seen only once. The V call is TRBV19, the J call TRBJ1-6, with 9 bases aligning to TRBD1. The CDR3 has 17 amino acids. V lost 1 base to trimming and J lost 9 bases; unmatched junction nucleotides: 10. Germline loops: CDR1 LNHDA, CDR2 SQIVND (reference sequence). The DNA of the CDR3 is TGTGCCAGTAGTATAGCGGCGTGGGGGACAGGGTTTTCACCCCTCCACTTT. It specifies CASSIAAWGTGFSPLHF. Variable domain in full (rest from reference TRBV19 and TRBJ1-6): DGGITQSPKYLFRKEGQNVTLSCEQNLNHDAMYWYRQDPGQGLRLIYYSQIVNDFQKGDIAEGYSVSREKKESFPLTVTSAQKNPTAFYLCASSIAAWGTGFSPLHFGNGTRLTVT.

The chain has TRBV13 and TRBJ1-1; D remains ambiguous. Germline lookup yields CDR1 PRHDT and CDR2 FYEKMQ (reference sequence). CDR3 length: 13 amino acids. V lost 6 bases, J lost 2 bases, and 10 bases lay in between. In DNA form, the CDR3 reads TGTGCCAGCAGTTTTACGGGTAACACTGAAGCTTTCTTT. It codes for CASSFTGNTEAFF.